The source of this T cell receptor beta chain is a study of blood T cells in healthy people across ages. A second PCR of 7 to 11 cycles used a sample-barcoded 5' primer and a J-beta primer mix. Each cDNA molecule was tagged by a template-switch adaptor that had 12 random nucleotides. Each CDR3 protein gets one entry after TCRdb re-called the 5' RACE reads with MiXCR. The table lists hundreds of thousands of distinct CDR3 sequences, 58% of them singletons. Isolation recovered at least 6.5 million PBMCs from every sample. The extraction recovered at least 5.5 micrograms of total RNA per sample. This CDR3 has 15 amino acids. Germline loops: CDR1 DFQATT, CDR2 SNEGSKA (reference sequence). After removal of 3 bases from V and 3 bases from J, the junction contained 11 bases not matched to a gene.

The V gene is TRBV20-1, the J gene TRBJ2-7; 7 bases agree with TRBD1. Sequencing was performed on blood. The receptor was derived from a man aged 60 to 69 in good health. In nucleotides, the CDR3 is TGCAGTGCTAGTCTCCGGGACAGCTACAACTACGAGCAGTACTTC. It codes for CSASLRDSYNYEQYF.